One sample yielded the 9 T cell receptor beta chains listed below, sequenced in a study of T cell changes during pregnancy in multiple sclerosis. Clones were sequenced by immunoSEQ multiplex PCR, and TCRdb holds only the in-frame ones, with some missing. The sample lists 45,000 or so clones, 91% occurring once. Sequences were derived from CD8+ T cells from peripheral blood mononuclear cells, sampled after pregnancy. Every receptor here comes from a female donor with multiple sclerosis, enrolled in a pregnancy study.

The chain carries TRBV4-3 and TRBJ1-2, with D unresolved. The germline V gene encodes CDR1 LGHNA and CDR2 YSLEER. This CDR3 has 16 amino acids. V lost 0 bases and J lost 4, with 15 bases in between. CDR3 region: CASSQDGRVKGYGYTF. CDR3 DNA sequence: TGCGCCAGCAGCCAAGACGGGAGGGTCAAGGGCTATGGCTACACCTTC.

This rearrangement joins TRBV5-1 to TRBJ2-2; weak D call: TRBD2 (6 bases). CDR1 SGHRS and CDR2 YFSETQ come from the germline V gene. The CDR3 loop spans 16 amino acids. Trimming took 4 bases from V and 1 from J, leaving 14 bases between them. In nucleotides, the CDR3 is TGCGCCAGCAGCCCTTTCTTGGGGGGGAACACCGGGGAGCTGTTTTTT. Amino acid sequence: CASSPFLGGNTGELFF.

The J gene is TRBJ1-3, the V gene TRBV9, with TRBD1 identical over 7 bases. The germline V gene encodes CDR1 SGDLS and CDR2 YYNGEE. The V segment lost 3 bases and the J segment 1 base; nucleotides outside the gene matches: 4. This CDR3 has 15 amino acids. The CDR3 loop is CASSEPQGSGNTIYF. As DNA, the CDR3 is TGTGCCAGCAGCGAACCACAGGGGTCTGGAAACACCATATATTTT.

This sequence joins TRBV15 and TRBJ2-3, with D hard to call. There are 16 residues in the CDR3. Germline CDR1 is LNHNV and CDR2 is YYDKDF (reference sequence). Trimming shortened V by 1 base and J by 4 bases, and 15 bases separated the two germline ends. This chain's CDR3 is CATSRVTLRLADTQYF. The CDR3 DNA is TGTGCCACCAGCAGAGTAACTCTACGGCTAGCAGATACGCAGTATTTT.

CDR3 sequence (DNA): TGTGCCAGCAGTCGGGTAGCGGGAGTAAACGAGCAGTACTTC. This gives the protein CASSRVAGVNEQYF. V and J are TRBV6-4 and TRBJ2-7; the match to TRBD2 covers 9 bases. CDR3 length: 14 residues. J was trimmed by 5 bases and V by 5 bases; bases with no gene match: 7. Germline V gene sequence: CDR1 MRHNA, CDR2 SNTAGT.

The rearrangement uses TRBV6-1 and TRBJ1-4; D gene unclear. Germline loops: CDR1 MNHNS, CDR2 SASEGT. Trimming left V 3 bases short and J 0 bases short, with 11 bases between. CDR3 length equals 16 residues. CDR3 in amino acids: CASSDGLYPTNEKLFF. The CDR3 DNA reads TGTGCCAGCAGTGACGGTCTCTACCCAACTAATGAAAAACTGTTTTTT.

The chain couples TRBV12-2 to TRBJ1-5; TRBD1, the table's D call, lacks a check against the DNA. TRBV12-2 counts as a pseudogene. CDR3 length equals 15 residues. The CDR3 region is CASRYETGLDQPQHF. The CDR3 DNA is TGTGCAAGTCGGTACGAGACAGGGCTGGATCAGCCCCAGCATTTT.

This chain uses TRBV10-3 with TRBJ1-1, with a weak D call TRBD1 (6 bases). Germline CDR1 is ENHRY and CDR2 is SYGVKD. V lost 4 bases, J lost 1 base, and 13 bases lay in between. The CDR3 is 15 residues long. CDR3 protein: CAISVGRGQNTEAFF. The CDR3, as DNA: TGTGCCATCAGTGTGGGCAGGGGACAGAACACTGAAGCTTTCTTT.

The V gene is TRBV6-1, the J gene TRBJ2-3, with D possibly being TRBD2 (5 bases). The CDR3 is 15 residues long. The germline V and J ends were trimmed by 6 bases and 6 bases, with 19 bases remaining between them. Germline lookup yields CDR1 MNHNS and CDR2 SASEGT. The CDR3 DNA follows: TGTGCCAGCAGCCGTGGGAGTTTGTTGTGGGATACGCAGTATTTT. Residues: CASSRGSLLWDTQYF.